This passage covers 30 T cell receptor beta chains from one sample sequenced in a study of Graves' ophthalmopathy and Graves' hyperthyroidism. The authors amplified TCR beta CDR3 regions from RNA transcripts. HTBI primers primed a first-round RT-PCR, and a second-round multiplex PCR followed. A single record per CDR3 protein comes from TCRdb applying MiXCR to the multiplex PCR reads. The sample yields over a million distinct CDR3 sequences, about 35% seen once. Material: peripheral blood or thyroid tissue (not recorded which). The source of these receptors is an adult man with Graves' hyperthyroidism.

This clonotype was detected ten times or more. This chain uses TRBV11-2 with TRBJ1-2, with a tentative D call TRBD1 (5 bases). Germline V gene sequence: CDR1 SGHAT, CDR2 FQNNGV. V lost 1 base, J lost 4 bases, and 13 bases lay in between. The CDR3 sequence is 15 residues long. CDR3: CASSLAAGLGYGYTF. As DNA, the CDR3 is TGTGCCAGCAGCTTAGCGGCAGGGCTCGGCTATGGCTACACCTTC.

The table lists this clonotype with many counts. The chain recombines TRBV19 with TRBJ1-6, with D uncertain. Germline V CDR1 and CDR2: LNHDA, SQIVND (reference sequence). Between the trimmed V and J ends, which lost 4 bases and 10 bases, there was a span of 11 bases. This CDR3 contains 13 residues. In DNA form, the CDR3 reads TGTGCCAGTAGTAATCAGGAGTCGTCACCCCTCCACTTT. This translates into CASSNQESSPLHF.

V is TRBV12-3 or TRBV12-4 and J is TRBJ2-7, with D perhaps assigned TRBD1 or TRBD2 (5 bases each). The CDR3 is made up of 13 amino acids. V was trimmed by 2 bases and J by 5 bases, leaving 10 bases between them. CDR3 sequence reads: CASSLPGTDEQYF. CDR3 DNA: TGTGCCAGCAGTTTACCCGGGACGGACGAGCAGTACTTC.

This clonotype occurred many times. V gene TRBV29-1 combines with J gene TRBJ2-2, with D hard to call. V was clipped by 5 bases and J by 4 bases, with 8 bases between them. Per germline, CDR1 SQVTM and CDR2 ANQGSEA. The CDR3 is made up of 12 amino acids. The CDR3 here is CSVSQTTGELFF. For the CDR3, the DNA is TGCAGCGTTAGTCAGACCACCGGGGAGCTGTTTTTT.

Notes on this clonotype: This could be a read error, since a much larger clone is one nucleotide away. This sequence joins TRBV7-2 and TRBJ2-5, with TRBD1 matching over 7 bases. The V gene end was trimmed by 1 base and the J gene end by 5 bases; junction bases not matched to a gene: 7. CDR3 length: 15 residues. Germline V gene sequence: CDR1 SGHTA, CDR2 FQGNSA. This CDR3 reads CASSLETGKDETQYF. DNA for the CDR3: TGTGCCAGCAGCTTAGAGACAGGGAAGGATGAGACCCAGTACTTC.

As concerns this clonotype: With a much larger clone just one base away, this may be a read error. The chain joins TRBV7-2 to TRBJ2-5; possibly TRBD1 or TRBD2 for D (7 bases each). The CDR3 consists of 16 residues. Trimming pared 4 bases from V and 1 base from J, leaving 16 bases between. Germline loops: CDR1 SGHTA, CDR2 FQGNSA. CDR3 DNA: TGTGCCAGCAGCTCAGCGGGGACAGCCTCCCAAGAGACCCAGTACTTC. Translated, it gives CASSSAGTASQETQYF.

This clonotype was observed a handful of times. The rearrangement uses TRBV20-1 and TRBJ2-2; possible D gene TRBD1, 7 bases. The V and J ends lost 7 bases and 1 base respectively, with 13 bases between them. The germline CDR1 and CDR2 sequences are DFQATT and SNEGSKA (reference sequence). The CDR3 runs 14 residues. CDR3 in DNA: TGCAGTGTTCAGGGGGGCTGGAACACCGGGGAGCTGTTTTTT. It yields the protein CSVQGGWNTGELFF.

This clonotype was seen a few times. This chain links TRBV11-2 with TRBJ1-1; no definite D call. V shed 3 bases and J shed 4 bases, with 18 bases lying between them. The CDR3 is made up of 16 amino acids. Germline CDR1 SGHAT, CDR2 FQNNGV. The CDR3 region is CASSLTTVGRTTEAFF. The CDR3 DNA follows: TGTGCCAGCAGCTTGACCACTGTAGGAAGGACCACTGAAGCTTTCTTT.

The chain combines TRBV10-2 with TRBJ1-1; D remains ambiguous. Trimming stripped 0 bases from V and 3 bases from J, with 11 bases between. The CDR3 extends over 15 amino acids. Germline-derived CDR1 and CDR2 are WSHSY and SAAADI. DNA of the CDR3: TGCGCCAGCAGTGAGTCCTGGAACAGTCACACTGAAGCTTTCTTT. Protein: CASSESWNSHTEAFF.

This clonotype has a handful of counts. The J gene is TRBJ2-7, the V gene TRBV2; 7 positions agree with TRBD1. The CDR3 contains 14 residues. Trimming removed 6 bases from V and 3 bases from J; junction bases left unmatched: 8. The germline CDR1 and CDR2 sequences are SNHLY and FYNNEI. The CDR3 DNA sequence: TGTGCCAGCAGCCCAGTGGGACAGCACTACGAGCAGTACTTC. Amino acids: CASSPVGQHYEQYF.

This clonotype was seen ten or more times. The V call is TRBV15, the J call TRBJ1-5; a weak D match, TRBD1 (6 bases). Deletions cut 10 bases from V and 4 bases from J, with 14 bases between. The CDR3 contains 13 residues. CDR1 LNHNV and CDR2 YYDKDF come from the germline V gene (reference sequence). The CDR3 protein is CAIASRGNQPQHF. DNA of the CDR3: TGTGCCATTGCGAGTAGGGGGAATCAGCCCCAGCATTTT.

The chain employs TRBV7-8 and TRBJ1-1, with unresolved D. V lost 5 bases and J 7 bases, leaving 11 bases between the germline ends. The CDR3 spans 12 residues. Looked up from germline, CDR1 is SGHVS and CDR2 is FQNEAQ. The CDR3 coding sequence is TGTGCCAGCAGCCTTCTTTCCTATGAAGCTTTCTTT. Its translation: CASSLLSYEAFF.

This clonotype occurred a few times. This chain links TRBV29-1 with TRBJ2-5, with TRBD2 as a possible D gene (6 bases). The CDR3 length is 14 residues. The V and J ends lost 4 bases and 11 bases respectively, with 23 bases between them. Germline loops: CDR1 SQVTM, CDR2 ANQGSEA. The CDR3 spells CSVAAAGTKNEQYF. CDR3 sequence (DNA): TGCAGCGTTGCAGCGGCGGGAACAAAGAATGAGCAGTACTTC.

V gene TRBV7-9 combines with J gene TRBJ1-5, with D possibly TRBD1 on 6 matching bases. Germline values: CDR1 SEHNR, CDR2 FQNEAQ (reference sequence). Trimming stripped 5 bases from V and 6 bases from J, with 17 bases between. The CDR3 has 15 residues. The CDR3 region is CASSPAGGLGQPQHF. CDR3 coding DNA: TGTGCCAGCAGCCCAGCCGGGGGGCTCGGTCAGCCCCAGCATTTT. Full variable domain (rest looked up from reference TRBV7-9 and TRBJ1-5): DTGVSQNPRHKITKRGQNVTFRCDPISEHNRLYWYRQTLGQGPEFLTYFQNEAQLEKSRLLSDRFSAERPKGSFSTLEIQRTEQGDSAMYLCASSPAGGLGQPQHFGDGTRLSIL.

There are many counts of this clonotype. The genes are TRBV2 and TRBJ2-5, with 9 bases identical to TRBD2. Unmatched junction bases numbered 9, after V lost 8 bases and J lost 5 bases. The CDR3 contains 14 residues. CDR1 and CDR2 (germline): SNHLY, FYNNEI. The CDR3 sequence is CASRTLAGLETQYF. CDR3 sequence (DNA): TGTGCCAGCCGGACGCTAGCGGGGCTGGAGACCCAGTACTTC. The whole variable domain, filled in from reference TRBV2 and TRBJ2-5, reads EPEVTQTPSHQVTQMGQEVILRCVPISNHLYFYWYRQILGQKVEFLVSFYNNEISEKSEIFDDQFSVERPDGSNFTLKIRSTKLEDSAMYFCASRTLAGLETQYFGPGTRLLVL.

There are many counts of this clonotype. V gene TRBV7-2 combines with J gene TRBJ2-7; 9 nucleotides match TRBD2. Losses at the gene ends were 1 base for V and 7 bases for J; bases not matched to a gene: 8. Germline values: CDR1 SGHTA, CDR2 FQGNSA. This CDR3 has 15 amino acids. The CDR3 loop is CASSLGTSARWEQYF. In DNA form, the CDR3 reads TGTGCCAGCAGCTTAGGGACTAGCGCCCGTTGGGAGCAGTACTTC.

The chain joins TRBV12-3 or TRBV12-4 to TRBJ2-5; TRBD1 or TRBD2 may be the D gene (5 bases each). Trimming cost V 3 bases and J 5 bases, with 13 bases left between them. The CDR3 covers 14 residues. The CDR3 DNA is TGTGCCAGCAGTTTCCCCGGGGCCGGGGAGACCCAGTACTTC. Translated, it gives CASSFPGAGETQYF.

The chain is built from TRBV24-1 and TRBJ2-1; 8 nucleotides match TRBD1. The CDR3 runs to 13 residues. Germline trimming cut 2 bases from V and 7 bases from J; bases unmatched to any gene: 0. The germline CDR1 and CDR2 sequences are KGHDR and SFDVKD. The chain's CDR3 is CATSDWTGNEQFF. The CDR3 DNA reads TGTGCCACCAGTGATTGGACAGGGAATGAGCAGTTCTTC.

The table lists this clonotype with many counts. J is TRBJ2-5 and V is TRBV10-3, with D unresolved. Germline CDR1 ENHRY, CDR2 SYGVKD. CDR3 length: 13 residues. Trimming shortened V by 4 bases and J by 3 bases, and 9 bases separated the two germline ends. CDR3 sequence (DNA): TGTGCCATCAGTGGGGATCTCGAAGAGACCCAGTACTTC. It yields the protein CAISGDLEETQYF.

This clonotype was seen ten or more times. V usage is TRBV20-1 and J usage is TRBJ1-4, with a weak D call TRBD1 (5 bases). This CDR3 spans 13 amino acids. CDR1 is DFQATT and CDR2 is SNEGSKA in the germline V gene (reference sequence). Trimming left V 3 bases short and J 6 bases short, with 11 bases between. The CDR3 region has the DNA TGCAGTGCTAGTCTGGGGACTGATGAAAAACTGTTTTTT. It translates to CSASLGTDEKLFF.

This clonotype was found a few times. Here the CDR3 DNA reads TGTGCCAGCAGCGCTCTAGCGGGGGCCTACGAGCAGTACTTC. Its protein product is CASSALAGAYEQYF. V and J are TRBV9 and TRBJ2-7, with TRBD2 identical over 10 bases. Germline lookup yields CDR1 SGDLS and CDR2 YYNGEE. Germline trimming cut 3 bases from V and 2 bases from J; bases unmatched to any gene: 2. CDR3 length equals 14 residues.

The chain links TRBV2 to TRBJ2-6; no clear D. CDR1 SNHLY and CDR2 FYNNEI come from the germline V gene. The CDR3 runs to 16 residues. Trimming removed 4 bases at V and 0 bases at J, with 10 bases between. The CDR3 is CASSGASGSGANVLTF. In DNA, the CDR3 is TGTGCCAGCAGTGGTGCTAGTGGCTCTGGGGCCAACGTCCTGACTTTC.

This clonotype was seen repeatedly, ten times or more. This rearrangement joins TRBV28 to TRBJ1-5, with D possibly matching TRBD1 (6 bases). The CDR3 covers 17 residues. V lost 6 bases and J lost 6, with 24 bases in between. The germline V gene encodes CDR1 MDHEN and CDR2 SYDVKM. CDR3 coding DNA: TGTGCCAGCAGGGGCGGGGGGCAAGAAGGCAACGGTCAGCCCCAGCATTTT. Protein: CASRGGGQEGNGQPQHF.

The rearrangement joins TRBV5-4 to TRBJ2-2; D remains ambiguous. Germline V gene lookup returns CDR1 SGHNT and CDR2 YYREEE (reference sequence). Trimming took off 2 bases at V and 0 bases at J, with 11 bases between the two ends. This CDR3 spans 16 amino acids. CDR3 in amino acids: CASSFMVQSNTGELFF. The CDR3 nucleotides are TGTGCCAGCAGCTTTATGGTGCAGTCGAACACCGGGGAGCTGTTTTTT.

As to this clonotype: Relative to the germline gene, one junction end is altered; a read error may explain this. V is TRBV7-9 and J is TRBJ2-7; 8 nucleotides align to TRBD2. The CDR3 has 16 residues. Per the germline V gene, CDR1 is SEHNR and CDR2 is FQNEAQ (reference sequence). Written as DNA, the CDR3 is TGCGCCAGCAGCCAAGGACAGCGGGGGTCCTCCTACGAGCAGTACTTC. Its protein product is CASSQGQRGSSYEQYF.

V is TRBV25-1 and J is TRBJ1-2; D is perhaps TRBD1 (5 bases). V lost 6 bases and J 8 bases, leaving 13 bases between the germline ends. The CDR3 runs to 12 residues. The germline V gene encodes CDR1 MGHDK and CDR2 SYGVNS. The CDR3 nucleotides are TGTGCCAGCAGGGACAACGTAGGAGGCTACACCTTC. It yields the protein CASRDNVGGYTF.

The rearrangement links TRBV7-8 to TRBJ1-2; D remains unclear. Germline V gene lookup returns CDR1 SGHVS and CDR2 FQNEAQ. This CDR3 is 15 amino acids long. The V end lost 6 bases, the J end lost 6 bases, and 20 bases lay between the germline ends. The CDR3 DNA reads TGTGCCAGCAGTGCTTTCTCCCGGGTCGGTGATGGCTACACCTTC. Encoded protein: CASSAFSRVGDGYTF.

This clonotype showed up just once. The rearrangement joins TRBV29-1 to TRBJ2-5, with D perhaps TRBD1 or TRBD2 (7 bases each). The germline V gene encodes CDR1 SQVTM and CDR2 ANQGSEA. This CDR3 has 14 amino acids. The V and J ends lost 3 bases and 3 bases respectively, with 14 bases between them. CDR3 loop: CSVDGQGGEETQYF. The CDR3 bases are TGCAGCGTTGATGGGCAGGGGGGGGAAGAGACCCAGTACTTC.

The sample holds many counts of this clonotype. V and J are TRBV11-2 and TRBJ1-2; 9 nucleotides match TRBD1. Germline CDR1 SGHAT, CDR2 FQNNGV. This CDR3 region has 13 residues. V gave up 5 bases and J gave up 6 bases; unmatched junction bases: 4. The CDR3 sequence is CASSKTGGNGYTF. DNA for the CDR3: TGTGCCAGCAGCAAGACAGGGGGTAATGGCTACACCTTC.

The rearrangement joins TRBV9 to TRBJ1-5; D is unclear. The CDR3 is 13 residues long. Trimming removed 3 bases from V and 5 bases from J, with 9 bases in between. Per the germline V gene, CDR1 is SGDLS and CDR2 is YYNGEE. This chain's CDR3 is CASSDSGYQPQHF. In nucleotides, the CDR3 is TGTGCCAGCAGCGATTCCGGTTATCAGCCCCAGCATTTT.